This TCR beta chain is drawn from a study of blood T cell repertoires in COVID-19. Germline lookup yields CDR1 SGHRS and CDR2 YFSETQ. The CDR3 length is 12 residues. Trimming shortened V by 1 base and J by 13 bases, and 14 bases separated the two germline ends. Sequencing was performed with immunoSEQ multiplex PCR; in TCRdb, only in-frame clones are kept and a portion is missing. Seen here are under 300,000 clones, approximately 88% observed once, and the top ten hold 0.94%. What was sequenced was peripheral blood. V usage is TRBV5-1 and J usage is TRBJ1-1; a possible D gene is TRBD1 (5 bases). This clonotype originated in a woman between 35 and 50 years old who had recovered from COVID-19. DNA for the CDR3: TGCGCCAGCAGCTTGACAGGACGTCTTGGTTTCTTT. Its translation is CASSLTGRLGFF.